These 32 T cell receptor beta chains originate from one sample sequenced in a study of blood T cell repertoires in COVID-19. Sequencing was performed with immunoSEQ multiplex PCR; in TCRdb, only in-frame clones are kept and a portion is missing. Here the sample spans about 170,000 clones, 88% being singletons. Input material: peripheral blood. Receptor source: a man aged 60-69 years with acute or convalescent COVID-19.

The rearrangement links TRBV19 to TRBJ2-3, with 10 bases aligning to TRBD2. Looked up from germline, CDR1 is LNHDA and CDR2 is SQIVND (reference sequence). With V trimmed by 1 base and J by 4 bases, 2 bases remained unmatched. CDR3 length equals 15 residues. The CDR3 protein is CASSIASGGSDTQYF. DNA for the CDR3: TGTGCCAGTAGTATAGCTAGCGGGGGTTCAGATACGCAGTATTTT. Full variable domain (remainder filled in from reference TRBV19 and TRBJ2-3): DGGITQSPKYLFRKEGQNVTLSCEQNLNHDAMYWYRQDPGQGLRLIYYSQIVNDFQKGDIAEGYSVSREKKESFPLTVTSAQKNPTAFYLCASSIASGGSDTQYFGPGTRLTVL.

The CDR3 DNA reads TGTGCCAGCAGCGCGATCCCTACTAGCGGGAGGGCCTATGGGGAGACCCAGTACTTC. Residues: CASSAIPTSGRAYGETQYF. The chain recombines TRBV7-9 with TRBJ2-5; 13 nucleotides line up with TRBD2. The CDR3 loop spans 19 amino acids. Trimming took 5 bases from V and 5 from J; bases not matched to a gene: 17. Germline loops: CDR1 SEHNR, CDR2 FQNEAQ (reference sequence).

The V and J genes are TRBV6-4 and TRBJ2-3, with a tentative D call TRBD2 (6 bases). V was clipped by 2 bases and J by 0 bases, with 12 bases between them. Germline lookup yields CDR1 MRHNA and CDR2 SNTAGT. The CDR3 runs 16 residues. Here the CDR3 reads CASSDPAGVSTDTQYF. CDR3 nucleotide sequence: TGTGCCAGCAGTGACCCAGCGGGTGTAAGCACAGATACGCAGTATTTT.

The chain joins TRBV5-1 to TRBJ1-1; the D gene is possibly TRBD1 (6 bases). Trimming cost V 0 bases and J 5 bases, with 11 bases left between them. The V gene's germline CDR1 is SGHRS and CDR2 YFSETQ. This CDR3 has 14 residues. This chain's CDR3 is CASSLGAGETEAFF. CDR3 DNA: TGCGCCAGCAGCTTGGGGGCAGGGGAAACTGAAGCTTTCTTT.

The chain combines TRBV2 with TRBJ1-4; 7 nucleotides match TRBD1. The V gene end was trimmed by 5 bases and the J gene end by 0 bases; junction bases not matched to a gene: 3. CDR1 and CDR2 (germline): SNHLY, FYNNEI. The CDR3 sequence is 15 residues long. The CDR3 DNA reads as TGTGCCAGCAGTCAGGGACAGCCAACTAATGAAAAACTGTTTTTT. It translates to CASSQGQPTNEKLFF.

V is TRBV7-9 and J is TRBJ1-1; the D is unclear. The germline gives CDR1 SEHNR, CDR2 FQNEAQ (reference sequence). The ends were cut back, 2 bases at V and 4 bases at J, with 8 bases in the middle. CDR3 length: 13 amino acids. CDR3 nucleotides: TGTGCCAGCAGCTTAATGGAGGGCACTGAAGCTTTCTTT. Its translation is CASSLMEGTEAFF.

This chain uses TRBV5-4 with TRBJ2-5, with a tentative D call TRBD2 (5 bases). Trimming shortened V by 3 bases and J by 5 bases, and 8 bases separated the two germline ends. Looked up from germline, CDR1 is SGHNT and CDR2 is YYREEE (reference sequence). This CDR3 comprises 12 residues. CDR3 in DNA: TGTGCCAGCAGCTCGGACTTGGAGACCCAGTACTTC. Amino acids: CASSSDLETQYF.

The sample holds many counts of this clone. The rearrangement uses TRBV30 and TRBJ1-1; D is possibly TRBD1 (6 bases). Germline CDR1 and CDR2: GTSNPN and SVGIG (reference sequence). The germline V and J ends were trimmed by 0 bases and 1 base, with 12 bases remaining between them. There are 15 residues in the CDR3. The CDR3 loop reads CAWSVRGRGNTEAFF. CDR3 nucleotide sequence: TGTGCCTGGAGTGTACGGGGCAGGGGGAACACTGAAGCTTTCTTT.

V usage is TRBV7-9 and J usage is TRBJ2-5, with TRBD1 identical over 10 bases. This CDR3 is 16 amino acids long. Germline loops: CDR1 SEHNR, CDR2 FQNEAQ (reference sequence). The ends lost 3 bases at V and 2 bases at J; junction bases unmatched: 6. The CDR3 reads CASSFPDRGDQETQYF. CDR3 nucleotides: TGTGCCAGCAGCTTCCCGGACAGGGGGGATCAAGAGACCCAGTACTTC.

The chain recombines TRBV27 with TRBJ2-1; possible D gene TRBD2, 7 bases. The CDR3 runs 17 residues. Germline loops: CDR1 MNHEY, CDR2 SMNVEV (reference sequence). Trimming took off 3 bases at V and 0 bases at J, with 15 bases between the two ends. CDR3 residues: CASSLRRGPYSYNEQFF. The CDR3, as DNA: TGTGCCAGCAGTTTGAGGCGGGGGCCCTACTCCTACAATGAGCAGTTCTTC.

Notes on this clone: Other DNA sequences of this sample code for an identical CDR3. V usage is TRBV7-3 and J usage is TRBJ2-2; 11 bases are shared with TRBD2. V was pared by 0 bases and J by 5 bases, with 5 bases of the junction left unmatched. Germline-derived CDR1 and CDR2 are SGHTA and FQGTGA. This CDR3 is built from 17 residues. CDR3 loop: CASSLTSGGALTGELFF. CDR3 DNA sequence: TGTGCCAGCAGCTTAACTAGCGGGGGGGCCTTGACCGGGGAGCTGTTTTTT. The full variable domain, rest sourced from reference TRBV7-3 and TRBJ2-2, is GAGVSQTPSNKVTEKGKYVELRCDPISGHTALYWYRQSLGQGPEFLIYFQGTGAADDSGLPNDRFFAVRPEGSVSTLKIQRTERGDSAVYLCASSLTSGGALTGELFFGEGSRLTVL.

The chain links TRBV19 to TRBJ1-2, with 7 bases that match TRBD1. Trimming cost V 3 bases and J 3 bases; bases outside gene matches: 1. CDR1 is LNHDA and CDR2 is SQIVND in the germline V gene (reference sequence). CDR3 length: 13 amino acids. CDR3 loop: CASSITGDYGYTF. Here the CDR3 DNA reads TGTGCCAGTAGTATCACAGGGGACTATGGCTACACCTTC.

On this clone itself: The sample contains more than one DNA sequence encoding this CDR3. The rearrangement links TRBV12-3 or TRBV12-4 to TRBJ1-6; TRBD1 might be the D (6 bases). V was cut by 2 bases and J by 10 bases, with 9 bases left in between. The CDR3 extends over 13 amino acids. The CDR3 protein is CASSLNRDSPLHF. The CDR3 DNA reads TGTGCCAGCAGTTTAAACAGGGACTCACCCCTCCACTTT.

The V call is TRBV10-2, the J call TRBJ2-5; the D gene is possibly TRBD2 (7 bases). Trimming shortened V by 7 bases and J by 9 bases, and 18 bases separated the two germline ends. The length of the CDR3 is 13 residues. Germline assignment: CDR1 WSHSY and CDR2 SAAADI. CDR3 protein: CASKGGGPLPQYF. The CDR3 DNA is TGCGCCAGCAAAGGCGGGGGCCCTCTGCCCCAGTACTTC.

The chain uses TRBV12-5 and TRBJ2-1; possible D gene TRBD2, 5 bases. Deletions cut 0 bases from V and 9 bases from J, with 9 bases between. Germline CDR1 is LGHNT and CDR2 is FRNRAP. The CDR3 sequence is 13 residues long. CDR3 sequence: CASGLVEGFEQFF. CDR3 nucleotide sequence: TGTGCTAGTGGTTTGGTAGAGGGTTTTGAGCAGTTCTTC.

This chain uses TRBV12-5 with TRBJ1-2; 11 bases align to TRBD1. Germline V CDR1 and CDR2: LGHNT, FRNRAP. Losses at the gene ends were 5 bases for V and 5 bases for J; bases not matched to a gene: 7. This CDR3 contains 15 residues. CDR3 loop: CASGPPGQGGYGYTF. CDR3 DNA: TGTGCTAGTGGTCCTCCGGGACAGGGGGGTTATGGCTACACCTTC.

The chain employs TRBV11-2 and TRBJ2-4, with TRBD2 identical over 8 bases. V shed 8 bases, J shed 8 bases, and the junction held 8 bases outside the gene matches. The CDR3 extends over 13 amino acids. CDR1 is SGHAT, CDR2 FQNNGV, per germline. As DNA, the CDR3 is TGTGCCAGCCTAGCCGGGGGGGAGGACATTCAGTACTTC. It yields the protein CASLAGGEDIQYF.

The rearrangement uses TRBV27 and TRBJ2-7; D is ambiguous. The germline V gene encodes CDR1 MNHEY and CDR2 SMNVEV (reference sequence). V was shortened by 2 bases and J by 2 bases, with 10 bases between the two germline ends. CDR3 length equals 14 residues. Here the CDR3 DNA reads TGTGCCAGCAGTTTAGCGGTCACTACCTACGAGCAGTACTTC. Encoded protein: CASSLAVTTYEQYF.

The genes are TRBV5-4 and TRBJ2-3; tentative D call: TRBD2 (5 bases). V was shortened by 0 bases and J by 6 bases, with 14 bases between the two germline ends. This CDR3 region has 15 residues. The germline CDR1 and CDR2 sequences are SGHNT and YYREEE (reference sequence). The chain's CDR3 is CASSLGGPGGDTQYF. CDR3 in DNA: TGTGCCAGCAGCTTGGGTGGACCCGGCGGGGATACGCAGTATTTT.

This chain uses TRBV7-9 with TRBJ1-4; a weak D match, TRBD1 (6 bases). The ends were cut back, 4 bases at V and 8 bases at J, with 20 bases in the middle. Germline V gene sequence: CDR1 SEHNR, CDR2 FQNEAQ (reference sequence). The CDR3 sequence is 16 residues long. The CDR3 region is CASSSHRDNRNEKLFF. CDR3 in DNA: TGTGCCAGCAGCTCACACCGGGACAACAGAAACGAAAAACTGTTTTTT.

The chain recombines TRBV7-2 with TRBJ2-7; 8 bases align to TRBD1. Losses at the gene ends were 5 bases for V and 2 bases for J; bases not matched to a gene: 8. This CDR3 is 15 amino acids long. Germline V CDR1 and CDR2: SGHTA, FQGNSA. The CDR3 here is CASSPRTGYPYEQYF. The CDR3 region has the DNA TGTGCCAGCAGCCCTCGGACAGGGTACCCCTACGAGCAGTACTTC.

The genes are TRBV18 and TRBJ2-2; weak D call: TRBD1 (6 bases). This CDR3 spans 17 amino acids. Trimming removed 6 bases at V and 3 bases at J, with 20 bases between. Germline V gene lookup returns CDR1 KGHSH and CDR2 LQKENI. The CDR3 DNA is TGTGCCAGCTCGCCCCTGACGTCCAGGGGATACACCGGGGAGCTGTTTTTT. It specifies CASSPLTSRGYTGELFF.

This clone has a single count. The chain has TRBV19 and TRBJ2-5; the match to TRBD1 covers 7 bases. J lost 5 bases, V lost 5 bases, and 8 bases had no gene match. This CDR3 comprises 14 residues. Germline values: CDR1 LNHDA, CDR2 SQIVND (reference sequence). CDR3 sequence (DNA): TGTGCCAGTAGTCAGCAAGGGGGCTCGGAGACCCAGTACTTC. Translated, it gives CASSQQGGSETQYF.

The chain is built from TRBV3-1 (or the pseudogene TRBV3-2) and TRBJ2-7; 10 positions agree with TRBD2. In germline, CDR1 is LGHDT, CDR2 YNNKEL (reference sequence). The V segment lost 0 bases and the J segment 3 bases; nucleotides outside the gene matches: 11. This CDR3 has 18 amino acids. The CDR3: CASSQDGPSSGRVYEQYF. In nucleotides, the CDR3 is TGTGCCAGCAGCCAAGATGGCCCTTCCAGCGGGAGGGTCTACGAGCAGTACTTC.

V is TRBV6-5 and J is TRBJ2-3, with D possibly matching TRBD1 (6 bases). Trimming stripped 2 bases from V and 5 bases from J, with 11 bases between. CDR3 size: 14 residues. Germline V gene lookup returns CDR1 MNHEY and CDR2 SVGAGI. The CDR3 DNA sequence: TGTGCCAGCAGTTACCGGACAGTTGAAGATACGCAGTATTTT. It specifies CASSYRTVEDTQYF.

The chain joins TRBV19 to TRBJ1-4; D gene ambiguous. Germline values: CDR1 LNHDA, CDR2 SQIVND (reference sequence). CDR3 length: 14 amino acids. The germline V and J ends were trimmed by 5 bases and 2 bases, with 9 bases remaining between them. CDR3 DNA sequence: TGTGCCAGTAGTTCGTCTAACACTAATGAAAAACTGTTTTTT. This codes for CASSSSNTNEKLFF. Full variable domain (rest looked up from reference TRBV19 and TRBJ1-4): DGGITQSPKYLFRKEGQNVTLSCEQNLNHDAMYWYRQDPGQGLRLIYYSQIVNDFQKGDIAEGYSVSREKKESFPLTVTSAQKNPTAFYLCASSSSNTNEKLFFGSGTQLSVL.

V and J are TRBV18 and TRBJ1-3; D gene unclear. The CDR3 has 16 residues. Per germline, CDR1 KGHSH and CDR2 LQKENI. Trimming took 4 bases from V and 0 from J, leaving 13 bases between them. In DNA, the CDR3 is TGTGCCAGCTCACTATCCGGAGGGAGCTCTGGAAACACCATATATTTT. Protein: CASSLSGGSSGNTIYF. The whole variable domain, remainder taken from reference TRBV18 and TRBJ1-3, is NAGVMQNPRHLVRRRGQEARLRCSPMKGHSHVYWYRQLPEEGLKFMVYLQKENIIDESGMPKERFSAEFPKEGPSILRIQQVVRGDSAAYFCASSLSGGSSGNTIYFGEGSWLTVV.

The J gene is TRBJ1-2, the V gene TRBV6-5, with 9 positions matching TRBD1. J was trimmed by 4 bases and V by 7 bases; bases with no gene match: 4. This CDR3 comprises 13 residues. The germline V gene encodes CDR1 MNHEY and CDR2 SVGAGI. The CDR3 coding sequence is TGTGCCAGCATGTGGGACAGGGCCTATGGCTACACCTTC. Translation: CASMWDRAYGYTF.

This chain connects TRBV6-1 to TRBJ1-1; D possibly corresponds to TRBD1 (5 bases). Between the trimmed V and J ends, which lost 4 bases and 0 bases, there was a span of 15 bases. Germline assignment: CDR1 MNHNS and CDR2 SASEGT. This CDR3 has 16 amino acids. CDR3 DNA: TGTGCCAGCAGTGCGTCAGGGCCCCCAATGAACACTGAAGCTTTCTTT. This encodes CASSASGPPMNTEAFF.

On this clone itself: Sequence at one end of the junction differs from germline and may be a read error. The V and J genes are TRBV6-5 and TRBJ2-1, with 9 bases lining up with TRBD1. In germline, CDR1 is MNHEY, CDR2 SVGAGI. The CDR3 extends over 11 amino acids. The CDR3 protein is CASRKGQGPVF. The DNA for the CDR3 is TGTGCCAGCAGGAAGGGACAGGGACCGGTCTTC.

The chain joins TRBV24-1 to TRBJ1-5, with TRBD1 identical over 7 bases. The CDR3 has 18 amino acids. In germline, CDR1 is KGHDR, CDR2 SFDVKD. J gave up 3 bases and V 1 base, and 11 bases lay outside the gene matches. CDR3 DNA: TGTGCCACCAGTGATTTCGCCCGGAGGGGGCAGTACAATCAGCCCCAGCATTTT. It yields the protein CATSDFARRGQYNQPQHF.

This chain links TRBV5-1 with TRBJ1-2, with D tentatively TRBD1 (6 bases). Between the trimmed V and J ends, which lost 0 bases and 0 bases, there was a span of 6 bases. This CDR3 spans 14 amino acids. Germline assignment: CDR1 SGHRS and CDR2 YFSETQ. The CDR3 sequence is CASSLGTANYGYTF. CDR3 nucleotides: TGCGCCAGCAGCTTGGGGACAGCTAACTATGGCTACACCTTC.